This is a list of T cell receptor beta chains from one sample in a study of cytomegalovirus exposure and HLA in healthy donors. Sequencing was performed with immunoSEQ multiplex PCR; in TCRdb, only in-frame clones are kept and a portion is missing. This sample's clone table lists tens of thousands of clones. What was sequenced was PBMCs. Every receptor here comes from a male donor in good health and CMV-seronegative. CDR3s include the opening cysteine and the closing phenylalanine or tryptophan.

>TRBJ2-7|TRBV18
CASSPPYGSYEQYF
>TRBJ2-5|TRBV29-1
CSGGEKETQYF
>TRBJ1-6|TRBV7-3
CASSEGRGYNSPLHF
>TRBJ2-1|TRBV27
CASSLPGQGGDNEQFF
>TRBJ1-5|TRBV6-5
CASSSLSTGENQPQHF
>TRBJ2-7|TRBV7-2
CASSPWDSSYEQYF
>TRBJ2-5|TRBV7-3
CATKPGLAIETQYF
>TRBJ2-5|TRBV4-1
CASSQVTRKETQYF
>TRBJ2-1|TRBV7-3
CASSLTPLAEQFF
>TRBJ1-2|TRBV28
CASSSGGYGYTF
>TRBJ2-1|TRBV7-3
CASSAGLAGVEQFF
>TRBJ2-5|TRBV5-5
CASSLTVGGYQETQYF
>TRBJ1-2|TRBV4-2
CASSPRGDSGGYTF
>TRBJ1-2|TRBV30
CAWSVQNIEGYTF
>TRBJ2-1|TRBV19
CASSIAGAGGWGEQFF
>TRBJ2-1|TRBV4-1
CASSQDKGNSGYNEQFF
>TRBJ1-2|TRBV9
CASSDGTTIRGYTF
>TRBJ1-2|TRBV10-3
CAISESPGQPSLWEVGYTF
>TRBJ2-2|TRBV30
CASSGEGTGELFF
>TRBJ1-4|TRBV6-4
CASSTNGVDTDNEKLFF
>TRBJ2-5|TRBV7-8
CASSLGLASGGLRETQYF
>TRBJ2-1|TRBV7-3
CASSLERGGYNEQFF
>TRBJ2-1|TRBV11-2
CASSSTVYNEQFF
>TRBJ2-1|TRBV6-4
CASSAKQGAPEQFF
>TRBJ1-2|TRBV30
CAWSLSRTNYGYTF
>TRBJ2-2|TRBV9
CASSPHDGELFF
>TRBJ2-7|TRBV4-2
CASSQGSSGPSYEQYF
>TRBJ1-1|TRBV7-9
CASSPTDRPGSEAFF